This entry lists 10 T cell receptor beta chains sequenced from one sample in a study of identical twins. TCRdb itself ran the 5' RACE reads through MiXCR, one entry per CDR3 protein. The sample lists roughly 1,500,000 distinct CDR3 sequences, about 30% occurring once. Sequencing was done on a sample of cord blood. The receptor set was obtained from a newborn girl in good health.

This clonotype was found a few times. The chain links TRBV12-3 or TRBV12-4 to TRBJ1-1, with D perhaps matching TRBD1 (6 bases). This CDR3 has 13 residues. The V end was cut by 6 bases, the J end by 1 base, with 9 bases between. The CDR3 protein is CASRGGQNTEAFF. The CDR3 DNA sequence: TGTGCCAGCAGAGGGGGACAGAACACTGAAGCTTTCTTT.

This clonotype occurred a few times. CDR3 region: CASALGQGPYGYTF. The CDR3 nucleotides read TGTGCCAGCGCCTTGGGGCAGGGGCCCTATGGCTACACCTTC. This rearrangement joins TRBV12-3 or TRBV12-4 to TRBJ1-2; D is perhaps TRBD1 (6 bases). V was shortened by 8 bases and J by 4 bases, with 17 bases between the two germline ends. The CDR3 runs to 14 residues.

V usage is TRBV28 and J usage is TRBJ2-2, with 9 bases that match TRBD1. There are 15 residues in the CDR3. Trimming cost V 5 bases and J 4 bases; bases outside gene matches: 5. Germline CDR1 and CDR2: MDHEN and SYDVKM. The CDR3 region has the DNA TGTGCCAGCAGTCAAGGGGACAGGGCCACCGGGGAGCTGTTTTTT. This encodes CASSQGDRATGELFF.

This clonotype came up many times. The chain uses TRBV4-2 and TRBJ2-7, with unresolved D. Trimming removed 4 bases from V and 4 bases from J, with 11 bases in between. The CDR3 consists of 13 residues. The V gene's germline CDR1 is LGHNA and CDR2 YNFKEQ. CDR3 loop: CASSRATDYEQYF. For the CDR3, the DNA is TGTGCCAGCAGCCGCGCCACTGATTACGAGCAGTACTTC.

The chain joins TRBV3-1 to TRBJ2-1; D might be TRBD2 (5 bases). CDR1 and CDR2 from the germline V gene are LGHDT and YNNKEL (reference sequence). This CDR3 region has 16 residues. Trimming left V 4 bases short and J 1 base short, with 14 bases between. Written as DNA, the CDR3 is TGTGCCAGCAGCCCCTTTACCGGGATATCCTACAATGAGCAGTTCTTC. It codes for CASSPFTGISYNEQFF.

This clonotype was found a few times. J is TRBJ2-3 and V is TRBV2, with a possible D match to TRBD2 (6 bases). The CDR3 spans 15 residues. The V end was cut by 8 bases, the J end by 5 bases, with 20 bases between. The V gene's germline CDR1 is SNHLY and CDR2 FYNNEI. CDR3 in amino acids: CASLAGGRTIDTQYF. In DNA, the CDR3 is TGTGCCAGCCTGGCCGGGGGACGAACCATAGATACGCAGTATTTT.

The chain is built from TRBV4-2 and TRBJ2-4, with TRBD2 matching over 8 bases. The CDR3 covers 16 residues. CDR1 and CDR2 from the germline V gene are LGHNA and YNFKEQ. V shed 6 bases and J 0 bases; nucleotides not matched to a gene: 7. CDR3 sequence: CASRASGGLAKNIQYF. The CDR3 DNA reads TGTGCCAGCAGAGCAAGCGGGGGTTTAGCCAAAAACATTCAGTACTTC.

The chain couples TRBV27 to TRBJ2-5; 8 nucleotides line up with TRBD2. The ends lost 6 bases at V and 3 bases at J; junction bases unmatched: 9. This CDR3 is built from 15 residues. Germline lookup yields CDR1 MNHEY and CDR2 SMNVEV (reference sequence). The CDR3 coding sequence is TGTGCCAGCAGCCTCTTGGGGACTAGAGAAGAGACCCAGTACTTC. It translates to CASSLLGTREETQYF.

V and J are TRBV20-1 and TRBJ1-5; no reliable D call. The CDR3 sequence is 16 residues long. V gave up 6 bases and J gave up 4 bases, with 22 bases separating them. In germline, CDR1 is DFQATT, CDR2 SNEGSKA (reference sequence). CDR3 sequence: CSAGRDAVWSNQPQHF. Here the CDR3 DNA reads TGCAGTGCAGGAAGGGATGCGGTTTGGAGTAATCAGCCCCAGCATTTT.

Regarding this clonotype: It may be a read error: a sequence one base away is much more abundant. This rearrangement joins TRBV6-4 to TRBJ2-1; 7 bases align to TRBD1. The V gene's germline CDR1 is MRHNA and CDR2 SNTAGT. This CDR3 spans 13 amino acids. The J segment lost 15 bases and the V segment lost 7 bases, leaving 15 bases of the junction unmatched. The CDR3 sequence: CASTDRWTGKRFF. The CDR3, as DNA: TGTGCCAGCACCGACCGGTGGACAGGAAAGCGGTTCTTC.